The 30 T cell receptor beta chains listed next were all sequenced from one sample in a study of blood T cell repertoires in COVID-19. TCRdb's table, derived via immunoSEQ multiplex PCR, lists solely in-frame clones and lacks some. There are 180,000 or so clones in the sample; around four fifths occur only once, and approximately 14% lies in the top ten. Sequenced input: peripheral blood. These receptors all come from a woman in her seventies with COVID-19, enrolled during active disease.

CDR3 sequence (DNA): TGTGCCAGCAGCTCTTCTAGCTACGAGCAGTACTTC. This gives the protein CASSSSSYEQYF. The chain joins TRBV5-8 to TRBJ2-7; no clear D. The CDR3 spans 12 residues. Germline values: CDR1 SGHTS, CDR2 YDEGEE. V shed 3 bases and J shed 3 bases, with 7 bases lying between them.

This clone was detected a few times. The chain is built from TRBV5-5 and TRBJ1-1; D unresolved. This CDR3 contains 13 residues. CDR1 is SGHKS, CDR2 YYEKEE, per germline (reference sequence). The V end lost 0 bases, the J end lost 5 bases, and 8 bases lay between the germline ends. This chain's CDR3 is CASSLGGATEAFF. The CDR3 nucleotides read TGTGCCAGCAGCTTGGGAGGCGCGACTGAAGCTTTCTTT.

The chain employs TRBV30 and TRBJ1-2; D unresolved. The V gene lost 4 bases and the J gene lost 7 bases, with 10 bases spanning the gap. Looked up from germline, CDR1 is GTSNPN and CDR2 is SVGIG (reference sequence). The CDR3 consists of 11 residues. In nucleotides, the CDR3 is TGTGCCTGGAACCGGCGGGGTGGCTACACCTTC. This codes for CAWNRRGGYTF.

The chain is built from TRBV14 and TRBJ1-6, with D maybe TRBD1 (5 bases). Germline assignment: CDR1 SGHDN and CDR2 FVKESK. This CDR3 has 15 residues. The germline V and J ends were trimmed by 5 bases and 6 bases, with 14 bases remaining between them. The CDR3 bases are TGTGCCAGCAGCTTGGGGCGGCCCGTTAATTCACCCCTCCACTTT. It encodes CASSLGRPVNSPLHF.

The chain joins TRBV5-5 to TRBJ2-5; the match to TRBD1 covers 11 bases. After removal of 5 bases from V and 5 bases from J, the junction contained 11 bases not matched to a gene. This CDR3 has 16 residues. Germline lookup yields CDR1 SGHKS and CDR2 YYEKEE (reference sequence). The CDR3 nucleotides are TGTGCCAGCAGTTCGCCGGGACAGGGGGTGAGGGAGACCCAGTACTTC. Translation gives CASSSPGQGVRETQYF.

The CDR3 loop reads CASNPQQGTGGDYGYTF. CDR3 bases: TGTGCCAGCAACCCCCAACAGGGAACGGGGGGCGACTATGGCTACACCTTC. The rearrangement links TRBV25-1 to TRBJ1-2, with TRBD1 as a possible D gene (6 bases). Germline loops: CDR1 MGHDK, CDR2 SYGVNS. The V end lost 7 bases, the J end lost 3 bases, and 24 bases lay between the germline ends. The CDR3 length is 17 residues.

This rearrangement joins TRBV27 to TRBJ2-7, with D perhaps TRBD2 (5 bases). CDR1 and CDR2 (germline): MNHEY, SMNVEV (reference sequence). The CDR3 contains 13 residues. V was pared by 8 bases and J by 1 base, with 12 bases between. CDR3 residues: CASGETRSYEQYF. CDR3 DNA sequence: TGTGCCAGCGGGGAGACTCGGTCCTACGAGCAGTACTTC.

The CDR3 sequence is CASSPILDTEAFF. CDR3 in DNA: TGTGCCAGCTCACCTATACTGGACACTGAAGCTTTCTTT. The rearrangement uses TRBV18 and TRBJ1-1; D unresolved. V shed 3 bases and J shed 3 bases, with 8 bases lying between them. This CDR3 region has 13 residues. In germline, CDR1 is KGHSH, CDR2 LQKENI.

The rearrangement joins TRBV11-2 to TRBJ2-1, with TRBD2 matching 8 bases. J lost 7 bases, V lost 5 bases, and 13 bases had no gene match. Looked up from germline, CDR1 is SGHAT and CDR2 is FQNNGV. The length of the CDR3 is 16 residues. DNA for the CDR3: TGTGCCAGCAGCCGACCCGGGGGGGCGGCCCCGAATGAGCAGTTCTTC. It yields the protein CASSRPGGAAPNEQFF.

This clone was seen only a few times. The J gene is TRBJ2-1, the V gene TRBV30, with D possibly being TRBD2 (6 bases). The CDR3 spans 16 residues. Deletions cut 4 bases from V and 5 bases from J, with 21 bases between. The V gene's germline CDR1 is GTSNPN and CDR2 SVGIG (reference sequence). The CDR3 region has the DNA TGTGCCTGGACCCCGAAGTGGGGGACTCCGAACAATGAGCAGTTCTTC. It encodes CAWTPKWGTPNNEQFF.

The chain combines TRBV7-9 with TRBJ1-5; D is perhaps TRBD1 (5 bases). The length of the CDR3 is 14 residues. V was shortened by 1 base and J by 4 bases, with 8 bases between the two germline ends. The germline V gene encodes CDR1 SEHNR and CDR2 FQNEAQ (reference sequence). The chain's CDR3 is CASSLGGTNQPQHF. Here the CDR3 DNA reads TGTGCCAGCAGCTTAGGGGGGACTAATCAGCCCCAGCATTTT.

The gene calls are TRBV5-1 and TRBJ1-5; a possible D gene is TRBD1 (6 bases). Germline CDR1 and CDR2: SGHRS and YFSETQ. With 4 bases removed from V and 5 bases from J, the gap between germline ends came to 13 bases. CDR3 length: 14 residues. The CDR3 bases are TGCGCCAGCAGCCCCAACTCAGGGGATCAGCCCCAGCATTTT. It codes for CASSPNSGDQPQHF.

This clone has a handful of counts. The CDR3 loop reads CASSSGQGGFYGYTF. The CDR3 DNA sequence: TGTGCCAGCAGTTCAGGACAGGGTGGGTTCTATGGCTACACCTTC. V and J are TRBV27 and TRBJ1-2, with TRBD1 matching 8 bases. V lost 4 bases and J lost 4; bases outside the gene matches: 8. CDR3 length equals 15 residues. Germline V gene sequence: CDR1 MNHEY, CDR2 SMNVEV (reference sequence).

The V call is TRBV6-1, the J call TRBJ2-7, with D perhaps matching TRBD1 (5 bases). Trimming left V 3 bases short and J 5 bases short, with 17 bases between. The CDR3 is 15 residues long. In germline, CDR1 is MNHNS, CDR2 SASEGT. CDR3 region: CASSDRQGFDHEQYF. CDR3 coding DNA: TGTGCCAGCAGTGATCGCCAGGGTTTCGACCACGAGCAGTACTTC.

This clone is a singleton in its sample. This chain connects TRBV13 to TRBJ2-7, with 9 nucleotides matching TRBD1. Germline-derived CDR1 and CDR2 are PRHDT and FYEKMQ (reference sequence). The CDR3 consists of 16 residues. The J segment lost 3 bases and the V segment lost 5 bases, leaving 11 bases of the junction unmatched. This CDR3 reads CASSPPGGQGSYEQYF. As DNA, the CDR3 is TGTGCCAGCAGCCCACCGGGGGGACAGGGAAGCTACGAGCAGTACTTC. Based on the CDR3 plus reference TRBV13 and TRBJ2-7, the full variable domain is AAGVIQSPRHLIKEKRETATLKCYPIPRHDTVYWYQQGPGQDPQFLISFYEKMQSDKGSIPDRFSAQQFSDYHSELNMSSLELGDSALYFCASSPPGGQGSYEQYFGPGTRLTVT.

This chain uses TRBV30 with TRBJ1-2, with D hard to call. The V end lost 5 bases, the J end lost 5 bases, and 9 bases lay between the germline ends. This CDR3 contains 11 residues. Germline V gene data show CDR1 as GTSNPN and CDR2 as SVGIG (reference sequence). DNA of the CDR3: TGTGCCTGGGCCCCCCAGTATGGCTACACCTTC. It encodes CAWAPQYGYTF.

This clone showed up just once. J is TRBJ2-2 and V is TRBV2; possible D gene TRBD1, 5 bases. From germline, CDR1 is SNHLY and CDR2 FYNNEI. Trimming removed 5 bases at V and 4 bases at J, with 14 bases between. This CDR3 region has 15 residues. The DNA for the CDR3 is TGTGCCAGCAGTTCCCGTACCCAGGGCACCGGGGAGCTGTTTTTT. Residues: CASSSRTQGTGELFF.

The chain has TRBV7-2 and TRBJ2-5, with TRBD2 matching over 11 bases. Germline CDR1 SGHTA, CDR2 FQGNSA. V lost 6 bases and J lost 4; bases outside the gene matches: 10. This CDR3 is built from 16 residues. Written as DNA, the CDR3 is TGTGCCAGCAGGGTAGCGGGAGGGCCTTTTGGAGAGACCCAGTACTTC. Translating gives CASRVAGGPFGETQYF.

The CDR3, as DNA: TGTGCCATCAGAGCCGGGACAGGGGATGGCTACACCTTC. Its translation is CAIRAGTGDGYTF. This chain joins TRBV10-3 and TRBJ1-2; 10 positions match TRBD1. After removal of 6 bases from V and 6 bases from J, the junction contained 4 bases not matched to a gene. Germline CDR1 and CDR2: ENHRY and SYGVKD. This CDR3 spans 13 amino acids.

The genes are TRBV2 and TRBJ2-1, with TRBD2 matching 8 bases. Trimming removed 8 bases from V and 1 base from J; junction bases left unmatched: 7. Germline values: CDR1 SNHLY, CDR2 FYNNEI. The length of the CDR3 is 15 residues. The DNA of the CDR3 is TGTGCCAGCGGTAGGGGACTAGTTTCCTACAATGAGCAGTTCTTC. The encoded protein is CASGRGLVSYNEQFF.

The rearrangement joins TRBV7-9 to TRBJ2-3, with TRBD2 matching over 10 bases. Trimming took 2 bases from V and 3 from J; bases not matched to a gene: 2. This CDR3 contains 15 residues. The germline V gene encodes CDR1 SEHNR and CDR2 FQNEAQ (reference sequence). CDR3 in DNA: TGTGCCAGCAGCTTACTAGCGGGAGTAACAGATACGCAGTATTTT. Translation gives CASSLLAGVTDTQYF.

The table lists this clone with a few counts. This sequence joins TRBV7-9 and TRBJ1-3; 8 nucleotides align to TRBD1. Germline CDR1 reads SEHNR; CDR2 reads FQNEAQ (reference sequence). The CDR3 runs to 16 residues. The J segment lost 4 bases and the V segment lost 0 bases, leaving 5 bases of the junction unmatched. CDR3 sequence: CASSLALGQAGNTIYF. The CDR3 DNA reads as TGTGCCAGCAGCTTAGCGCTGGGACAGGCAGGAAACACCATATATTTT.

V usage is TRBV27 and J usage is TRBJ1-6; D unclear. Germline V gene sequence: CDR1 MNHEY, CDR2 SMNVEV (reference sequence). Trimming cost V 4 bases and J 10 bases, with 26 bases left between them. CDR3 length: 18 amino acids. The CDR3 nucleotides are TGTGCCAGCAGTTACCCCGACGCGCTTGGAGGATTGGTATCACCCCTCCACTTT. It codes for CASSYPDALGGLVSPLHF.

The chain combines TRBV7-2 with TRBJ1-1; 8 positions agree with TRBD1. From germline, CDR1 is SGHTA and CDR2 FQGNSA. Trimming cost V 3 bases and J 6 bases; bases outside gene matches: 12. This CDR3 has 16 amino acids. CDR3 nucleotides: TGTGCCAGCAGCTTTGCTCCTCGGACAGGGAAGCCTGAAGCTTTCTTT. Amino acid sequence: CASSFAPRTGKPEAFF.

CDR3 in amino acids: CASTNRGSNTEAFF. Written as DNA, the CDR3 is TGTGCCAGCACAAACAGAGGGAGCAACACTGAAGCTTTCTTT. The chain is built from TRBV28 and TRBJ1-1; no firm D call. CDR3 length: 14 residues. CDR1 is MDHEN, CDR2 SYDVKM, per germline. V shed 7 bases and J shed 2 bases, with 14 bases lying between them.

The chain links TRBV15 to TRBJ2-2, with TRBD2 matching over 8 bases. The CDR3 runs 16 residues. Trimming took 0 bases from V and 4 from J; bases not matched to a gene: 4. Per germline, CDR1 LNHNV and CDR2 YYDKDF (reference sequence). The CDR3 loop reads CATSREGLDSTGELFF. The DNA of the CDR3 is TGTGCCACCAGCAGAGAGGGACTAGACAGCACCGGGGAGCTGTTTTTT.

The chain employs TRBV5-8 and TRBJ2-4; TRBD1 is a possible D gene (5 bases). The V and J ends lost 3 bases and 5 bases respectively, with 9 bases between them. Germline lookup yields CDR1 SGHTS and CDR2 YDEGEE. CDR3 length equals 13 residues. The CDR3 is CASSWGTQNIQYF. The CDR3, as DNA: TGTGCCAGCAGCTGGGGCACCCAAAACATTCAGTACTTC. Based on the CDR3 plus reference TRBV5-8 and TRBJ2-4, the full variable domain is EAGVTQSPTHLIKTRGQQATLRCSPISGHTSVYWYQQALGLGLQFLLWYDEGEERNRGNFPPRFSGRQFPNYSSELNVNALELEDSALYLCASSWGTQNIQYFGAGTRLSVL.

The gene calls are TRBV12-5 and TRBJ1-1; perhaps TRBD1 as D (5 bases). CDR1 and CDR2 from the germline V gene are LGHNT and FRNRAP. Trimming removed 6 bases at V and 3 bases at J, with 17 bases between. This CDR3 contains 15 residues. The CDR3 DNA reads TGTGCTAGTGGACCCACAAGGGGAGGATACACTGAAGCTTTCTTT. Encoded protein: CASGPTRGGYTEAFF.

The rearrangement uses TRBV7-8 and TRBJ1-4, with 7 bases matching TRBD1. V shed 5 bases and J 7 bases; nucleotides not matched to a gene: 7. The CDR3 has 14 residues. In germline, CDR1 is SGHVS, CDR2 FQNEAQ. In DNA, the CDR3 is TGTGCCAGCAGCAGACAGGGTTACGGTGAAAAACTGTTTTTT. As protein: CASSRQGYGEKLFF.

The chain links TRBV15 to TRBJ2-1; 9 positions agree with TRBD2. Looked up from germline, CDR1 is LNHNV and CDR2 is YYDKDF (reference sequence). This CDR3 has 16 residues. Trimming cost V 5 bases and J 8 bases; bases outside gene matches: 13. The CDR3 is CATSPRAGGLKYEQFF. The CDR3 DNA reads TGTGCCACCAGCCCTAGGGCGGGAGGGCTGAAGTATGAGCAGTTCTTC. The full variable domain, with the rest looked up from reference TRBV15 and TRBJ2-1, is DAMVIQNPRYQVTQFGKPVTLSCSQTLNHNVMYWYQQKSSQAPKLLFHYYDKDFNNEADTPDNFQSRRPNTSFCFLDIRSPGLGDTAMYLCATSPRAGGLKYEQFFGPGTRLTVL.